Listed here are 22 T cell receptor beta chains from one sample, sequenced in a study of blood T cell repertoires in COVID-19. The data were produced by immunoSEQ multiplex PCR, yet TCRdb's version contains in-frame clones alone and is incomplete. The sample lists tens of thousands of clones, roughly 87% seen once, with 4.9% in the top ten. Sequencing was performed on peripheral blood. These TCRs come from a woman between 50 and 59 years old with active COVID-19.

The chain employs TRBV5-1 and TRBJ1-5; D may be TRBD1 (5 bases). CDR1 is SGHRS, CDR2 YFSETQ, per germline. CDR3 length: 15 amino acids. Trimming removed 4 bases at V and 5 bases at J, with 16 bases between. CDR3 in amino acids: CASSPGAGEDQPQHF. The CDR3 nucleotides read TGCGCCAGCAGCCCTGGGGCCGGGGAGGATCAGCCCCAGCATTTT.

This clone showed up just once. The chain uses TRBV7-9 and TRBJ2-4; 8 bases fit TRBD1. Germline V gene sequence: CDR1 SEHNR, CDR2 FQNEAQ (reference sequence). V shed 7 bases, J shed 5 bases, and the junction held 10 bases outside the gene matches. This CDR3 comprises 15 residues. CDR3 in DNA: TGTGCCAGCAATCCCCTGGCAGGGGGCGAAAACATTCAGTACTTC. It yields the protein CASNPLAGGENIQYF.

V is TRBV19 and J is TRBJ2-3, with TRBD1 identical over 8 bases. This CDR3 region has 19 residues. Germline lookup yields CDR1 LNHDA and CDR2 SQIVND (reference sequence). With V trimmed by 4 bases and J by 0 bases, 15 bases remained unmatched. CDR3 coding DNA: TGTGCCAGTAGTACCCCGGGGGCAGGGGGCTATCCCAGCACAGATACGCAGTATTTT. Encoded protein: CASSTPGAGGYPSTDTQYF.

This chain joins TRBV19 and TRBJ1-2; no clear D gene. With 3 bases removed from V and 0 bases from J, the gap between germline ends came to 14 bases. CDR1 and CDR2 (germline): LNHDA, SQIVND (reference sequence). The CDR3 runs to 16 residues. The CDR3 here is CASSIPLVPANYGYTF. CDR3 DNA sequence: TGTGCCAGTAGTATTCCCCTGGTCCCAGCTAACTATGGCTACACCTTC.

The V gene is TRBV18, the J gene TRBJ2-1; 7 bases match TRBD2. The CDR3 extends over 15 amino acids. V shed 6 bases, J shed 3 bases, and the junction held 8 bases outside the gene matches. Germline V gene sequence: CDR1 KGHSH, CDR2 LQKENI. This chain's CDR3 is CASSFRGDSYNEQFF. CDR3 coding DNA: TGTGCCAGCTCCTTCCGGGGGGATAGCTACAATGAGCAGTTCTTC.

V gene TRBV28 combines with J gene TRBJ2-3, with D perhaps TRBD1 (5 bases). CDR3 length equals 17 residues. V lost 3 bases, J lost 1 base, and 17 bases lay in between. Germline V CDR1 and CDR2: MDHEN, SYDVKM. CDR3 nucleotide sequence: TGTGCCAGCAGTTTGGGGCGGAAGATGGCCGGCACAGATACGCAGTATTTT. This translates into CASSLGRKMAGTDTQYF.

This clone is a singleton in its sample. This chain joins TRBV27 and TRBJ2-7; D remains ambiguous. Germline lookup yields CDR1 MNHEY and CDR2 SMNVEV (reference sequence). The CDR3 is 11 amino acids. V lost 5 bases to trimming and J lost 7 bases, with 9 bases between them. The CDR3 bases are TGTGCCAGCAGTCTCCCCTTGGAGCAGTACTTC. Translation gives CASSLPLEQYF.

This clone was found once. The rearrangement links TRBV2 to TRBJ2-1; a possible D gene is TRBD2 (6 bases). The germline CDR1 and CDR2 sequences are SNHLY and FYNNEI. The CDR3 extends over 20 amino acids. Trimming left V 1 base short and J 0 bases short, with 22 bases between. CDR3: CASSEGIRVGSGPSYNEQFF. DNA of the CDR3: TGTGCCAGCAGTGAAGGGATCCGGGTCGGTAGCGGTCCCTCCTACAATGAGCAGTTCTTC.

The chain uses TRBV19 and TRBJ2-7, with a possible D match to TRBD2 (5 bases). The CDR3 contains 14 residues. V was clipped by 5 bases and J by 6 bases, with 17 bases between them. Germline V gene lookup returns CDR1 LNHDA and CDR2 SQIVND (reference sequence). In DNA form, the CDR3 reads TGTGCCAGTAGTGTCAACGGAGCTGGGAGCGAGCAGTACTTC. Translation gives CASSVNGAGSEQYF.

This clone was counted a single time. The rearrangement links TRBV2 to TRBJ2-4; possibly TRBD2 for D (5 bases). This CDR3 region has 16 residues. Germline CDR1 and CDR2: SNHLY and FYNNEI. The V end was cut by 3 bases, the J end by 6 bases, with 18 bases between. CDR3 amino acids: CASSDVTTLYGNIQYF. In DNA, the CDR3 is TGTGCCAGCAGTGACGTGACTACTTTGTACGGAAACATTCAGTACTTC.

The CDR3 bases are TGTGCCAGCAGCCCGGGACAGGGAAAGCCCCAGCATTTT. Its translation is CASSPGQGKPQHF. The chain has TRBV6-5 and TRBJ1-5; 9 bases fit TRBD1. The trim removed 6 bases at V and 8 bases at J, leaving 5 bases unmatched. Germline V lookup: CDR1 MNHEY, CDR2 SVGAGI. The CDR3 covers 13 residues.

This chain links TRBV5-4 with TRBJ2-3; 7 positions agree with TRBD2. V shed 1 base, J shed 3 bases, and the junction held 5 bases outside the gene matches. Per germline, CDR1 SGHNT and CDR2 YYREEE (reference sequence). This CDR3 comprises 15 residues. The CDR3 sequence is CASSLSSGGTDTQYF. In DNA, the CDR3 is TGTGCCAGCAGCTTGTCTAGCGGAGGGACAGATACGCAGTATTTT.

The V and J genes are TRBV3-1 (or the pseudogene TRBV3-2) and TRBJ2-2; possibly TRBD2 for D (6 bases). V lost 1 base, J lost 2 bases, and 14 bases lay in between. The germline gives CDR1 LGHDT, CDR2 YNNKEL (reference sequence). CDR3 size: 17 residues. The CDR3 DNA sequence: TGTGCCAGCAGCCAAGTGGGACTCAGCGGAAACACCGGGGAGCTGTTTTTT. It translates to CASSQVGLSGNTGELFF.

Written as DNA, the CDR3 is TGCGCCAGCAGCCCAGGACTGAGACCTCCTGGAAACACCATATATTTT. Translating gives CASSPGLRPPGNTIYF. This sequence joins TRBV5-1 and TRBJ1-3; D call uncertain. V lost 4 bases and J 2 bases, leaving 16 bases between the germline ends. The CDR3 consists of 16 residues. Germline lookup yields CDR1 SGHRS and CDR2 YFSETQ. Together with reference TRBV5-1 and TRBJ1-3, the CDR3 gives the full variable domain: KAGVTQTPRYLIKTRGQQVTLSCSPISGHRSVSWYQQTPGQGLQFLFEYFSETQRNKGNFPGRFSGRQFSNSRSEMNVSTLELGDSALYLCASSPGLRPPGNTIYFGEGSWLTVV.

The V call is TRBV5-1, the J call TRBJ1-2, with D perhaps TRBD1 (5 bases). Germline V CDR1 and CDR2: SGHRS, YFSETQ. Deletions cut 4 bases from V and 7 bases from J, with 17 bases between. The CDR3 loop spans 14 amino acids. The CDR3 protein is CASSMGTGRGGYTF. The DNA for the CDR3 is TGCGCCAGCAGCATGGGGACCGGACGGGGTGGCTACACCTTC.

V is TRBV11-2 and J is TRBJ1-1; 9 positions agree with TRBD1. There are 15 residues in the CDR3. The germline V gene has CDR1 SGHAT and CDR2 FQNNGV. V dropped 5 bases and J dropped 5; count of bases not matched to a gene: 9. The CDR3 is CASSATGGAGTEAFF. For the CDR3, the DNA is TGTGCCAGCAGCGCTACAGGGGGCGCGGGGACTGAAGCTTTCTTT.

The chain recombines TRBV7-9 with TRBJ1-6; D not certain. V was pared by 5 bases and J by 8 bases, with 16 bases between. Germline V gene lookup returns CDR1 SEHNR and CDR2 FQNEAQ (reference sequence). The CDR3 length is 15 residues. CDR3 nucleotides: TGTGCCAGCAGCCTCCTGACCCAGGCTGATTCACCCCTCCACTTT. It encodes CASSLLTQADSPLHF.

This chain links TRBV18 with TRBJ1-5, with D possibly being TRBD1 (5 bases). This CDR3 is built from 16 residues. The V end was cut by 3 bases, the J end by 3 bases, with 15 bases between. The germline CDR1 and CDR2 sequences are KGHSH and LQKENI. The CDR3 loop is CASSPESGADNQPQHF. The DNA of the CDR3 is TGTGCCAGCTCACCGGAAAGTGGGGCAGACAATCAGCCCCAGCATTTT.

The chain combines TRBV6-4 with TRBJ2-1, with D perhaps matching TRBD1 (6 bases). This CDR3 is 15 amino acids long. V was trimmed by 7 bases and J by 7 bases, leaving 20 bases between them. Per the germline V gene, CDR1 is MRHNA and CDR2 is SNTAGT. The CDR3 region has the DNA TGTGCCAGCACGCTAGTCCCACTAGGGGGTAATGAGCAGTTCTTC. Translated, it gives CASTLVPLGGNEQFF.

The genes are TRBV2 and TRBJ2-2; TRBD2 agrees at 8 bases. The germline CDR1 and CDR2 sequences are SNHLY and FYNNEI. This CDR3 contains 13 residues. Losses at the gene ends were 8 bases for V and 3 bases for J; bases not matched to a gene: 2. Written as DNA, the CDR3 is TGTGCCAGCTCAGCGGGAGACACCGGGGAGCTGTTTTTT. As protein: CASSAGDTGELFF.

The rearrangement uses TRBV6-5 and TRBJ2-1; TRBD2 is a possible D gene (5 bases). The germline V gene has CDR1 MNHEY and CDR2 SVGAGI. The V and J ends lost 2 bases and 8 bases respectively, with 10 bases between them. This CDR3 is built from 13 residues. In nucleotides, the CDR3 is TGTGCCAGCAGTTACGCCGGTAGCGATGAGCAGTTCTTC. Translated, it gives CASSYAGSDEQFF.

V gene TRBV13 combines with J gene TRBJ2-3, with no clear D. The CDR3 extends over 14 amino acids. Germline V lookup: CDR1 PRHDT, CDR2 FYEKMQ (reference sequence). V was trimmed by 5 bases and J by 7 bases, leaving 16 bases between them. As DNA, the CDR3 is TGTGCCAGCAGCCAACCGGCGGTACGGAATACGCAGTATTTT. This translates into CASSQPAVRNTQYF.